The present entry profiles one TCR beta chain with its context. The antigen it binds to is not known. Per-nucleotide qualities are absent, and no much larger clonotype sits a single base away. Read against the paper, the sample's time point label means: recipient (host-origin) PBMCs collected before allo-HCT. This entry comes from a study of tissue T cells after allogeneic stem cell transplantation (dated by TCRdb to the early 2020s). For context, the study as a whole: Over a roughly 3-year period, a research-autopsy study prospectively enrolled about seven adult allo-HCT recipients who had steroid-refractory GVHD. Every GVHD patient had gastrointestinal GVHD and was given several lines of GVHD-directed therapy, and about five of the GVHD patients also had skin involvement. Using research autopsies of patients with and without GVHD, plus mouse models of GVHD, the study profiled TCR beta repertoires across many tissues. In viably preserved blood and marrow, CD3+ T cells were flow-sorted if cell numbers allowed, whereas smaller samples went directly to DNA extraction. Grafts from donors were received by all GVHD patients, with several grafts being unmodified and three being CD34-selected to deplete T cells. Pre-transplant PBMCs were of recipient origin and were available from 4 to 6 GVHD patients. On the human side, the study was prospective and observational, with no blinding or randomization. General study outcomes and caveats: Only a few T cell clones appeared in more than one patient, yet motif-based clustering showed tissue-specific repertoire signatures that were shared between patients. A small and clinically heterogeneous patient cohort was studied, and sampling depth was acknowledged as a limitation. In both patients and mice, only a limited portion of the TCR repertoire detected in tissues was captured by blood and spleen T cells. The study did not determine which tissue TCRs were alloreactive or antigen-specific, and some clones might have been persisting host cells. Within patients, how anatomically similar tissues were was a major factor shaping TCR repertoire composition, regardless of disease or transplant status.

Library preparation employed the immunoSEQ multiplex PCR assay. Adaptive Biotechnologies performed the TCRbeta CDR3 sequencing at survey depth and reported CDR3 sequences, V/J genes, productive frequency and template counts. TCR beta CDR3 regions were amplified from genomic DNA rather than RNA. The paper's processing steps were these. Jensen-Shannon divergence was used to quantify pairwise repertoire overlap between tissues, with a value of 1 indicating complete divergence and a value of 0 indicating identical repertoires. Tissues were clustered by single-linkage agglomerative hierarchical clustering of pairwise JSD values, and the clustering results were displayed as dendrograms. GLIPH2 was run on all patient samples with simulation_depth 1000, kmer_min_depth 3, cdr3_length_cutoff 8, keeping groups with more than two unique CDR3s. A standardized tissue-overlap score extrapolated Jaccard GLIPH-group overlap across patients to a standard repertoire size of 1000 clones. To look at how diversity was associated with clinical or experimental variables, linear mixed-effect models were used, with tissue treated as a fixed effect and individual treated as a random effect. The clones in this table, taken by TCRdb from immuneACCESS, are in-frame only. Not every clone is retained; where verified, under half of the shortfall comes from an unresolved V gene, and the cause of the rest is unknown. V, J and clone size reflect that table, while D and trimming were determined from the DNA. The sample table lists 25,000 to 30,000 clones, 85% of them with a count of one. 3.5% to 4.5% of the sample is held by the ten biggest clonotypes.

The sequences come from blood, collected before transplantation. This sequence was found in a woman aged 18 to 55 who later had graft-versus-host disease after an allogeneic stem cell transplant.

The CDR3 loop reads CAWSREYSPLHF. The nucleotides are TGTGCCTGGAGCAGGGAATATTCACCCCTCCACTTT. The chain employs TRBV30 and TRBJ1-6; possibly the D gene is TRBD1, per 5 matching bases. Looking up the germline V gene (reference sequence) yields CDR1 GTSNPN and CDR2 SVGIG. The CDR3 sequence holds 12 residues, the cysteine and phenylalanine included. Of all the DNA, just the CDR3 is kept, 36 bases in frame from base 1. The germline ends are 8 bases apart after V is trimmed by 3 bases and J by 8 bases.